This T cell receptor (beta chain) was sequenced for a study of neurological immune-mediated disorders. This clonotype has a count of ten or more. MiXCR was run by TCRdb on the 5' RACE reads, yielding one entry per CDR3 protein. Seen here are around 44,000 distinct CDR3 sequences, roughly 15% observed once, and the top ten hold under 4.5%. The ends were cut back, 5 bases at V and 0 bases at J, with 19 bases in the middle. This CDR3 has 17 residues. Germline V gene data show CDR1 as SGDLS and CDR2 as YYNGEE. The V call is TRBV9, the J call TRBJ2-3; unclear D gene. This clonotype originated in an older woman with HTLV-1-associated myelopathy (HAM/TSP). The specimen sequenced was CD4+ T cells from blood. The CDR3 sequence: CASSTASRQDSTDTQYF. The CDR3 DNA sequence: TGTGCCAGCAGTACTGCGAGTCGCCAGGACAGCACAGATACGCAGTATTTT.